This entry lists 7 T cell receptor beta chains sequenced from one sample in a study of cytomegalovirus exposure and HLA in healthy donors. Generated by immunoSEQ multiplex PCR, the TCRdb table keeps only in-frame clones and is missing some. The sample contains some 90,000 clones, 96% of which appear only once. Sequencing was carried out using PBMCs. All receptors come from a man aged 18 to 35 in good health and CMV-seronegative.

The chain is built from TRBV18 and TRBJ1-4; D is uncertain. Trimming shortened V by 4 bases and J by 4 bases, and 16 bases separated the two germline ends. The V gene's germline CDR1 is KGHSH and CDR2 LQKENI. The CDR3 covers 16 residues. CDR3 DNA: TGTGCCAGCTCACGAAACCAAAGGACTGATAATGAAAAACTGTTTTTT. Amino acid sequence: CASSRNQRTDNEKLFF.

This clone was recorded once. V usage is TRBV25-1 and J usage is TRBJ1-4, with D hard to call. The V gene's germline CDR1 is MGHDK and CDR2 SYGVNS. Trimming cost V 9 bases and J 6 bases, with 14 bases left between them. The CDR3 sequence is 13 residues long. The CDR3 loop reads CASSGWMDEKLFF. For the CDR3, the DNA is TGTGCCAGTTCGGGGTGGATGGATGAAAAACTGTTTTTT.

CDR3 residues: CSVDGTGETQYF. CDR3 nucleotide sequence: TGCAGCGTCGACGGGACTGGAGAGACCCAGTACTTC. The chain is built from TRBV29-1 and TRBJ2-5; a weak D match, TRBD2 (6 bases). V was trimmed by 6 bases and J by 4 bases, leaving 12 bases between them. The CDR3 has 12 amino acids. Per germline, CDR1 SQVTM and CDR2 ANQGSEA.

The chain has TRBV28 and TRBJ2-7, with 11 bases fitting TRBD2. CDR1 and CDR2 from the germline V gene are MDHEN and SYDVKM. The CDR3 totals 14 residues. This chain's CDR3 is CAVGTSGFRHEQYF. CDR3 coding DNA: TGTGCTGTCGGGACTAGCGGTTTCCGACACGAGCAGTACTTC.

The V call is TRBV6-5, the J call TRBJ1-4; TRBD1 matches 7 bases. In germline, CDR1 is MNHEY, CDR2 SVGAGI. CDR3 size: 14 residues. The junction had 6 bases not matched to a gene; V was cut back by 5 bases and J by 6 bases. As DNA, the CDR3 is TGTGCCAGCAGTCGACAGGGATGGGATGAAAAACTGTTTTTT. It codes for CASSRQGWDEKLFF.

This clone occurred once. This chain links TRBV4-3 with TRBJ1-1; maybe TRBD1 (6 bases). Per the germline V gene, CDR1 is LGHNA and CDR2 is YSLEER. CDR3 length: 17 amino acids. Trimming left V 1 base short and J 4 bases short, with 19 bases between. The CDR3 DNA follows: TGCGCCAGCAGCCAAGTCATGGCCAGGGGCTATGGCACTGAAGCTTTCTTT. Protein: CASSQVMARGYGTEAFF.

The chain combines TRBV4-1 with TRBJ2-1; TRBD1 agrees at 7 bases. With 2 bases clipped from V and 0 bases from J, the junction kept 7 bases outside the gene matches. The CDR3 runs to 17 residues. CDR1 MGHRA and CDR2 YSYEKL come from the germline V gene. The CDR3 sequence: CASSQRQGVGSYNEQFF. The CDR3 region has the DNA TGCGCCAGCAGCCAACGTCAGGGGGTCGGCTCCTACAATGAGCAGTTCTTC.